These T cell receptor beta chains were read from a single sample in a study of CD8+ T cells in alopecia areata. The repertoire was sequenced with immunoSEQ multiplex PCR; TCRdb's copy has only in-frame clones and lacks some. In the table there are about 180,000 clones, 65% to 75% of which are singletons. The specimen was CD8+ T cells sorted from blood, collected at week 0. Receptor source: a human donor with alopecia areata. Both conserved end residues are part of each CDR3. D genes are given only for firm matches. Rows give clone size only sometimes, using once, few, many, or a class for an expanded clone.

>TRBV11-3|.|TRBD1|TRBJ2-5
TGTGCCAGCAGCCTTAGACAGGGCCTATACCAAGAGACCCAGTACTTC
CASSLRQGLYQETQYF
>TRBV7-9|many|.|TRBJ1-2
TGTGCCAGCAGCCCAGAAGCTAGGAGGTACTATGGCTACACCTTC
CASSPEARRYYGYTF
>TRBV7-6|.|.|TRBJ1-5
TGTGCCAGCAGCCCATCAAGGGGGTCCAATCAGCCCCAGCATTTT
CASSPSRGSNQPQHF
>TRBV5-4|many|TRBD2|TRBJ2-5
TGTGCCAGCAGTCACGTAAAAACGGGACTAGCCATAGGGACCCAGTACTTC
CASSHVKTGLAIGTQYF
>TRBV7-9|.|TRBD2|TRBJ2-5
TGTGCCAGCACTGGACTAGCGGGGATGCAAGAGACCCAGTACTTC
CASTGLAGMQETQYF
>TRBV27|.|TRBD2|TRBJ2-3
TGTGCCAGCCGGAGCGGGGGGCGGACAGATACGCAGTATTTT
CASRSGGRTDTQYF
>TRBV6-1|.|.|TRBJ1-6
TGTGCCAGCAGTGAGGAGGGTCGGGCCCTCCACTTT
CASSEEGRALHF
>TRBV5-1|once|TRBD1|TRBJ2-7
TGCGCCAGCAGCTTGGCCGGGACAGGGCTTCCCTACGAGCAGTACTTC
CASSLAGTGLPYEQYF
>TRBV10-3|few|.|TRBJ2-5
TGTGCCATCAGTGAGGCATCCCGGGGGTACCAAGAGACCCAGTACTTC
CAISEASRGYQETQYF
>TRBV11-2|.|TRBD2|TRBJ2-5
TGTGCCAGCAGCTTAGGGGTGCGGACTAGTTGGCAAGAGACCCAGTACTTC
CASSLGVRTSWQETQYF
>TRBV5-6|few|TRBD1|TRBJ2-3
TGTGCCAGCAGCTTGTGGCCCGGGACAGGCACAGATACGCAGTATTTT
CASSLWPGTGTDTQYF
>TRBV27|few|TRBD2|TRBJ2-1
TGTGCCAGCAGTTTGGGAGGGGCCTACAATGAGCAGTTCTTC
CASSLGGAYNEQFF
>TRBV29-1|few|.|TRBJ2-7
TGCAGCGTTGCGGGGGACCGGATGGACGAGCAGTACTTC
CSVAGDRMDEQYF
>TRBV7-9|few|.|TRBJ2-2
TGTGCCAGCAGCCCGATGGGCAGGCAGGGGACCGGGGAGCTGTTTTTT
CASSPMGRQGTGELFF
>TRBV13|.|.|TRBJ2-7
TGTGCCAGCAGCCAGAGGGCCGGCCTACTCTCCTACGAGCAGTACTTC
CASSQRAGLLSYEQYF
>TRBV7-9|.|.|TRBJ2-7
TGTGCCAGCAGCTTAGCGGGAGGGGGGTTATACGAGCAGTACTTC
CASSLAGGGLYEQYF
>TRBV29-1|few|.|TRBJ2-5
TGCAGCGTTGAAGACAGGTACCAAGAGACCCAGTACTTC
CSVEDRYQETQYF
>TRBV2|once|TRBD1|TRBJ2-5
TGTGCCAGCAGCGACAGGGAAGAGACCCAGTACTTC
CASSDREETQYF
>TRBV29-1|.|.|TRBJ2-1
TGCAGCGTACCCCGGGTCGCTCATGAGCAGTTCTTC
CSVPRVAHEQFF
>TRBV7-8|.|.|TRBJ1-5
TGTGCCAGCAGCGATTACAGGGATAGCAATCAGCCCCAGCATTTT
CASSDYRDSNQPQHF
>TRBV30|.|.|TRBJ2-7
TGTGCCTGGAGTGAAGGAGGCTACGAGCAGTACTTC
CAWSEGGYEQYF
>TRBV29-1|.|.|TRBJ1-2
TGCAGCGTTGTAGAGGACTATGGCTACACCTTC
CSVVEDYGYTF
>TRBV15|.|TRBD1|TRBJ2-5
TGTGCCACCAGCGGGACAGGGAAAGGCGGCCAAGAGACCCAGTACTTC
CATSGTGKGGQETQYF
>TRBV15|.|.|TRBJ2-1
TGTGCCACCAGCAGAGAACACCGAAGCTCCTACAATGAGCAGTTCTTC
CATSREHRSSYNEQFF
>TRBV9|.|TRBD1|TRBJ1-5
TGTGCCAGCAGCGTAGGAGGGGGCAGGGATCAGCCCCAGCATTTT
CASSVGGGRDQPQHF
>TRBV4-1|.|TRBD1|TRBJ1-2
TGCGCCAGCAGCACCCGGACAGGGAGGGACGGCTACACCTTC
CASSTRTGRDGYTF
>TRBV27|few|.|TRBJ1-5
TGTGCCAGCAGTCCGACAGATAGCAATCAGCCCCAGCATTTT
CASSPTDSNQPQHF
>TRBV5-1|.|.|TRBJ2-5
TGCGCCAGCAGCTTGTCGTACTTC
CASSLSYF
>TRBV5-6|many|.|TRBJ1-2
TGTGCCAGCAACCCGAGAGGGGACTATGGCTACACCTTC
CASNPRGDYGYTF
>TRBV10-3|few|TRBD1|TRBJ2-1
TGTGCCATCAGTGAGAGGGCAGGGGGAGATGAGCAGTTCTTC
CAISERAGGDEQFF
>TRBV29-1|.|.|TRBJ2-4
TGCAGCGTTGTCAGTGAGTTGGACACCCTAGCCAAAAACATTCAGTACTTC
CSVVSELDTLAKNIQYF
>TRBV25-1|.|TRBD2|TRBJ2-5
TGTGCCAGCAGTGAAGGGGTGATAGCGGGAGTCCAAGAGACCCAGTACTTC
CASSEGVIAGVQETQYF
>TRBV19|.|.|TRBJ2-3
TGTGCCAGTAGTATTACGGGGACCGGGACAGATACGCAGTATTTT
CASSITGTGTDTQYF
>TRBV27|.|TRBD2|TRBJ2-7
TGTGCCAGCAGTGGACTAGAGGGCTACGAGCAGTACTTC
CASSGLEGYEQYF
>TRBV19|.|TRBD1|TRBJ2-5
TGTGCCAGTAGTATGGGGACAGGGCAAGAGACCCAGTACTTC
CASSMGTGQETQYF
>TRBV7-9|few|.|TRBJ2-1
TGTGCCAGCAGCTTAGGCGGGGGCCTAAAATACAATGAGCAGTTCTTC
CASSLGGGLKYNEQFF
>TRBV2|few|TRBD1|TRBJ2-7
TGTGCCAGTGGGACAGGGGGTCCGTACTTC
CASGTGGPYF
>TRBV5-1|.|TRBD1|TRBJ2-3
TGCGCCAGCAGCTTCAGGGGGCGTGGGACAGATACGCAGTATTTT
CASSFRGRGTDTQYF
>TRBV29-1|.|.|TRBJ1-1
TGCAGCGTTGGAGGAGGGAACACTGAAGCTTTCTTT
CSVGGGNTEAFF
>TRBV2|.|.|TRBJ1-4
TGTGCCAGCAGTGAAGGGATTAATGAAAAACTGTTTTTT
CASSEGINEKLFF
>TRBV30|.|TRBD1|TRBJ2-7
TGTGCCTGGAGTTGGGACAGGGACTACAACGAGCAGTACTTC
CAWSWDRDYNEQYF
>TRBV4-1|.|.|TRBJ2-3
TGCGCCAGCAGCCTAAGGGTGGCTAATACGCAGTATTTT
CASSLRVANTQYF